The present entry profiles one T cell receptor beta chain with its context. Incorporation of UMIs carrying a 6-nucleotide sample barcode was performed by template switching. TCRdb reanalyzed the 5' RACE reads and collapses them to one entry per CDR3 protein, without DNA. The sample has 310,000 or so distinct CDR3 sequences. The germline V gene has CDR1 SEHNR and CDR2 FQNEAQ (reference sequence). The CDR3 loop spans 16 amino acids. The sample belongs to a study of monozygotic twins with inflammatory bowel disease. The J gene is TRBJ2-7, the V gene TRBV7-9; the TCRdb call, TRBD2, lacks DNA for checking. This TCR was recovered from a human donor with ulcerative colitis or Crohn's disease, or a healthy co-twin of an affected twin (not recorded which). Specimen: blood. The CDR3 protein is CASSPRLAGGIYEQYF.